This T cell receptor (beta chain) was obtained from a study of beta chain features in type 1 diabetes. The study, taken as a whole, reports: Patients with type 1 diabetes carried fewer insertions and had more deletions at their VDJ junctions. TCRB CDR3s were moderately but significantly shorter in Type 1 diabetes patients in all four CD4+ subsets.

Expressed TCRB transcripts were sequenced because the entire RNA isolate underwent reverse transcription. Sequenced by immunoSEQ multiplex PCR; TCRdb stores in-frame clones only, minus some. Of hundreds of thousands of clones in the sample, 13% were seen once. The germline V gene has CDR1 GTSNPN and CDR2 SVGIG (reference sequence). This CDR3 comprises 12 residues. Trimming removed 8 bases from V and 5 bases from J, with 15 bases in between. Based on CD45RO/CCR7/CD25/CD127/CD95/CD27, CD4+ regulatory, stem cell-like memory, naive and central memory cells were sorted. The sample holds a few counts of this clone. Its antigen is unidentified.

Sequenced sample: naive CD4+ T cells from blood. This chain links TRBV30 with TRBJ1-1; D is possibly TRBD1 (6 bases). The source of this sequence is a man younger than 35 with type 1 diabetes. CDR3 amino acids: CARTDEGTEAFF. In DNA form, the CDR3 reads TGTGCCCGGACAGACGAGGGGACTGAAGCTTTCTTT.